Detailed here is one T cell receptor (beta chain). Primers: 60 Vbeta forward and 13 Jbeta reverse. This table comes from immunoSEQ multiplex PCR, and its TCRdb copy is limited to in-frame clones, with some not included. The sample carries about 120,000 clones, around four fifths recorded once. The sample belongs to a study of cytomegalovirus exposure and HLA in healthy donors. The CDR3 has 16 residues. This chain joins TRBV21-1 and TRBJ2-5; the table names TRBD2, a call not compared with the DNA. TRBV21-1 is labeled a pseudogene. The TCR was taken from a man aged 18 to 30 in good health and CMV-seropositive. Sample: PBMCs. The CDR3 spells CASSKRYRSAQETQYF. The CDR3 DNA is TGTGCCAGCAGCAAAAGGTACCGTAGCGCCCAAGAGACCCAGTACTTC.